This is a list of T cell receptor beta chains from one sample in a study of blood T cells in healthy people across ages. TCRdb reprocessed the 5' RACE reads with MiXCR, giving one entry per CDR3 protein. The data show about 780,000 distinct CDR3 sequences, about a quarter seen once. These same data were also listed under a study on T cells of mothers and their children.

The sequenced material came from blood. The receptors come from a boy younger than 18 in good health. CDR3s include the opening cysteine and the closing phenylalanine or tryptophan. The order of the fields is CDR3 DNA, CDR3 protein, clone size, D gene, V gene, J gene. D genes are given only for firm matches. Size values are once, few and many counts, or a class for expanded clones, and some rows have none.

CDR3 DNA: TGTGCCAGCAGTGAAATGGAGGACATTAAGCTGTTTTTT; CDR3 protein: CASSEMEDIKLFF; clone size: -; D gene: -; V gene: TRBV6-1; J gene: TRBJ1-4
CDR3 DNA: TGTGCCAGCAGTTTATCGAGGCGAGACAGGCGCTACGAGCAGTACTTC; CDR3 protein: CASSLSRRDRRYEQYF; clone size: few; D gene: -; V gene: TRBV27; J gene: TRBJ2-7
CDR3 DNA: TGTGCCAGCAGCATAGCCATTACAGGGGGCAGCTCCTACGAGCAGTACTTC; CDR3 protein: CASSIAITGGSSYEQYF; clone size: -; D gene: TRBD1; V gene: TRBV11-2; J gene: TRBJ2-7
CDR3 DNA: TGTGCCATCAGTATACTAGCGGGGGATTACACCGGGGAGCTGTTTTTT; CDR3 protein: CAISILAGDYTGELFF; clone size: -; D gene: TRBD2; V gene: TRBV10-3; J gene: TRBJ2-2
CDR3 DNA: TGTGCCAGCAGCTCAATGTTAGCAGAGACCCAGTACTTC; CDR3 protein: CASSSMLAETQYF; clone size: few; D gene: -; V gene: TRBV7-8; J gene: TRBJ2-5
CDR3 DNA: TGTGCCAGCAGCCGGGAGGGGGGCAACACTGAAGCTTTCTTT; CDR3 protein: CASSREGGNTEAFF; clone size: -; D gene: -; V gene: TRBV3-1; J gene: TRBJ1-1
CDR3 DNA: TGTGCCAGCAGGTGGGGGGCTCGAGAGACCCAGTACTTC; CDR3 protein: CASRWGARETQYF; clone size: many; D gene: -; V gene: TRBV2; J gene: TRBJ2-5
CDR3 DNA: TGCAGCGTTGGTGGGACAGGGTACGGGGCCAACGTCCTGACTTTC; CDR3 protein: CSVGGTGYGANVLTF; clone size: -; D gene: TRBD1; V gene: TRBV29-1; J gene: TRBJ2-6
CDR3 DNA: TGTGCCAGGATGTTGGTCGGGCCAAACATTCAGTACTTC; CDR3 protein: CARMLVGPNIQYF; clone size: few; D gene: -; V gene: TRBV27; J gene: TRBJ2-4
CDR3 DNA: TGCGCCAGCAGCCCGAATCACAGGGGAGAAGATGAAAAACTGTTTTTT; CDR3 protein: CASSPNHRGEDEKLFF; clone size: -; D gene: TRBD1; V gene: TRBV4-1; J gene: TRBJ1-4
CDR3 DNA: TGTGCCAGCAGTTTGGGGGTGAGTGATGAGGAGCAGTACTTC; CDR3 protein: CASSLGVSDEEQYF; clone size: few; D gene: -; V gene: TRBV28; J gene: TRBJ2-5
CDR3 DNA: TGTGCCAGCAGTGAACCTTCGGGCTACCGGTCCAATGAGCAGTTCTTC; CDR3 protein: CASSEPSGYRSNEQFF; clone size: -; D gene: -; V gene: TRBV25-1; J gene: TRBJ2-1
CDR3 DNA: TGCGCCAGCAGCTGGCAGAAGAACACTGAAGCTTTCTTT; CDR3 protein: CASSWQKNTEAFF; clone size: few; D gene: -; V gene: TRBV5-1; J gene: TRBJ1-1
CDR3 DNA: TGTGCCTGGGGAAGACTAGCGGGGGTGGAGACCCAGTACTTC; CDR3 protein: CAWGRLAGVETQYF; clone size: -; D gene: TRBD2; V gene: TRBV30; J gene: TRBJ2-5
CDR3 DNA: TGTGCCAGCTCAAGGGGACCGCCCGCGAGCTACGAGCAGTACTTC; CDR3 protein: CASSRGPPASYEQYF; clone size: -; D gene: -; V gene: TRBV18; J gene: TRBJ2-7
CDR3 DNA: TGTGCCAGCAGTATACGACAGGGGAACACTGAAGCTTTCTTT; CDR3 protein: CASSIRQGNTEAFF; clone size: few; D gene: TRBD1; V gene: TRBV27; J gene: TRBJ1-1
CDR3 DNA: TGCGCCAGCAAGACAGGAGAGAGCTCCTACAATGAGCAGTTCTTC; CDR3 protein: CASKTGESSYNEQFF; clone size: few; D gene: -; V gene: TRBV10-2; J gene: TRBJ2-1
CDR3 DNA: TGCGCCAGCAGCCAAGCGATACTAGCGGGGGACCACGAGCAGTACTTC; CDR3 protein: CASSQAILAGDHEQYF; clone size: few; D gene: TRBD2; V gene: TRBV4-1; J gene: TRBJ2-7
CDR3 DNA: TGTGCCAGCAGTGGCGGGGCCCTTCACAATGAGCAGTTCTTC; CDR3 protein: CASSGGALHNEQFF; clone size: few; D gene: -; V gene: TRBV6-4; J gene: TRBJ2-1
CDR3 DNA: TGTGCCAGCAGCTTGGAAGCGGGGGGGCCGGATGAGCAGTTCTTC; CDR3 protein: CASSLEAGGPDEQFF; clone size: many; D gene: TRBD2; V gene: TRBV5-5; J gene: TRBJ2-1